This T cell receptor beta chain was captured in a study of blood T cell repertoires in COVID-19 (dated by TCRdb to about 2020). Broadly, across the study: Collaborator samples came from the United States, Italy and Spain and covered acute and convalescent phases of COVID-19. The material from the prospective study consisted of cDNA or gDNA derived from T cells, B-cell-depleted T cells, or PBMCs. Subjects who had been exposed to COVID-19, were actively infected with it, or had recovered from it provided the deeply sampled blood TCRbeta repertoires that made up the dataset. The repertoires were made available in a free public database intended to serve as a resource for research on the immune response to SARS-CoV-2. Samples were obtained from the ongoing ImmuneRACE study (first 160 participants) and from some 1,300 subjects provided by 6 global collaborators. Nearly every sample came with metadata listing a de-identified subject ID, COVID-19 status, age in years and sex. Where available, HLA class I and class II types were taken from metadata supplied by the sample provider and were not determined by assay-based typing. Overall study results and their limits: The quantity of clinical and demographic metadata differed by source and by participant and was supplied without curation.

From cysteine to phenylalanine, the CDR3 is 15 amino acids long. The sequence is cut down to CDR3 DNA, 45 bases in frame from base 1. V and J are truncated by 1 base and 6 bases respectively, leaving an intervening sequence of 14 bases. From the germline V gene (reference sequence), CDR1 is SEHNR and CDR2 is FQNEAQ. The immunoSEQ Assay, a bias-controlled multiplex PCR, was used to amplify TCRbeta CDR3 regions from genomic DNA. The study's processing was this. The number of nucleated cells in each sample was estimated from the amplification of reference gene primers within the assay. To quantify the absolute abundance of each unique TCRbeta CDR3 rearrangement, sequence reads were collapsed and filtered. For each sample, productive Simpson clonality was calculated as the square root of Simpson's diversity index across productive rearrangements. Not all clones reach the TCRdb copy of this immuneACCESS table, which keeps in-frame sequences only. Checked studies attribute under half of the gap to unresolved V genes and leave the rest unexplained. The DNA gave D and trimming, while V, J and clone size come from that table. Across this sample there are 100,000 to 150,000 clones, with 85% to 90% seen only once. The top ten hold about 6.2% of the sample.

For this clone: Its antigen specificity is not known. Base qualities are not at hand, and no much larger clone is one base apart.

Whole blood was collected in K2EDTA tubes by collaborating institutions according to the institutions' own protocols. For TCRbeta analysis, collaborators shipped samples in one of three forms: frozen whole blood, isolated PBMCs, or DNA extracted from either of those sample types. Sample: peripheral blood. This chain joins TRBV7-9 to TRBJ2-3, with the D gene not clear enough to name. The source is an older man with active or convalescent COVID-19. Read as DNA, the sequence is TGTGCCAGCAGCTTAGTTGGCCAATTCGGGGATACGCAGTATTTT. The translation is CASSLVGQFGDTQYF.